This T cell receptor (beta chain) was sequenced during a study of response to subunit inactivated influenza vaccine. General study results and limits: Seasonal influenza vaccination, on each occasion, was suggested by the authors to recruit few new T cells.

TCRdb re-called the RT-PCR reads with MiXCR, one entry per CDR3 protein. The sample contains about 500,000 distinct CDR3 sequences, approximately 17% of which appear only once. The germline V gene encodes CDR1 SGDLS and CDR2 YYNGEE. Trimming took 3 bases from V and 1 from J, leaving 10 bases between them. This CDR3 comprises 14 residues. Note on this clonotype: Its specificity is unknown.

Sequenced here: CD4+ T cells sorted from PBMCs, sampled less than 30 months after vaccination. The clonotype originates from a man aged 45-69 years who received an inactivated influenza vaccine. The chain joins TRBV9 to TRBJ1-1, with D tentatively TRBD1 (6 bases). The CDR3 here is CASSGGHRNTEAFF. CDR3 bases: TGTGCCAGCAGCGGGGGACATAGGAACACTGAAGCTTTCTTT.